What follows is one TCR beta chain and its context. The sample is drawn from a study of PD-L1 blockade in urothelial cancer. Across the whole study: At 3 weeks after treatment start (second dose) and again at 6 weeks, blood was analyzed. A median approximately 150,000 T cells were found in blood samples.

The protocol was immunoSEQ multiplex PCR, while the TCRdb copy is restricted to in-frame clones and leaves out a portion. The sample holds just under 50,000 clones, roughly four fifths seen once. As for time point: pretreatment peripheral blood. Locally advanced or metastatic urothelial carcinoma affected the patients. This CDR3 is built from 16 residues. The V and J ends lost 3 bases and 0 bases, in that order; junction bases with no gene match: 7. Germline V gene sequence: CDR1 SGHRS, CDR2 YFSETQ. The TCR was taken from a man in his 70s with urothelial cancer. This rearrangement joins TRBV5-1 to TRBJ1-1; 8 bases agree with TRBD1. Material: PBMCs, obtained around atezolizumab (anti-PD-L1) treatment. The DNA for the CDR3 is TGCGCCAGCAGCTCGGGACAGGTCCAAATGAACACTGAAGCTTTCTTT. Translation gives CASSSGQVQMNTEAFF.